This T cell receptor (beta chain) was sequenced in a study of cytomegalovirus exposure and HLA in healthy donors. Germline CDR1 and CDR2: MDHEN and SYDVKM. Trimming cost V 6 bases and J 0 bases; bases outside gene matches: 2. The CDR3 extends over 13 amino acids. Study results and caveats: Through in vitro validation, a few CMV-associated chains were shown to be specific for CMV antigens. Generally TCR sequences proved uncommon, though certain public TCRs appeared in numerous donors.

In the case of this clone: Its antigen is still unknown.

Clones were sequenced by immunoSEQ multiplex PCR, and TCRdb holds only the in-frame ones, with some missing. The data show approximately 71,000 clones, approximately 94% seen once. This receptor was identified in a woman in her late teens or twenties in good health and CMV-seronegative. The V call is TRBV28, the J call TRBJ2-7; 7 bases fit TRBD1. The sample taken for sequencing was PBMCs. DNA of the CDR3: TGTGCCAGCAGGACAGGGAGCTCCTACGAGCAGTACTTC. Encoded protein: CASRTGSSYEQYF. Full variable domain (rest looked up from reference TRBV28 and TRBJ2-7): DVKVTQSSRYLVKRTGEKVFLECVQDMDHENMFWYRQDPGLGLRLIYFSYDVKMKEKGDIPEGYSVSREKKERFSLILESASTNQTSMYLCASRTGSSYEQYFGPGTRLTVT.